The entry below describes one TCR beta chain. The antigen remains undetermined. This specimen comes from a study of long-term antiretroviral therapy in people with HIV. Findings and caveats of the study: Clones showing expansion before ART dominated the repertoire at all time points.

The run of the v3.0 immunoSEQ assay was at survey level. Clones were sequenced by immunoSEQ multiplex PCR, and TCRdb holds only the in-frame ones, with some missing. The repertoire has about 42,000 clones, approximately 86% of them found once; the top ten carry approximately 5.3%. Trimming took 5 bases from V and 4 from J, leaving 6 bases between them. CDR1 and CDR2 (germline): SGHRS, YFSETQ. The CDR3 loop spans 12 amino acids. The rearrangement links TRBV5-1 to TRBJ2-2; D ambiguous. This clonotype was sampled from a woman in her forties or fifties with HIV. Sequenced material: unsorted PBMCs, taken 0.1 years before starting antiretroviral therapy. The CDR3 DNA sequence: TGCGCCAGCAGAGCTTTCACCGGGGAGCTGTTTTTT. This encodes CASRAFTGELFF. Drawing the rest from reference TRBV5-1 and TRBJ2-2, the complete variable domain is KAGVTQTPRYLIKTRGQQVTLSCSPISGHRSVSWYQQTPGQGLQFLFEYFSETQRNKGNFPGRFSGRQFSNSRSEMNVSTLELGDSALYLCASRAFTGELFFGEGSRLTVL.